Below, 28 T cell receptor beta chains from the same sample are listed, as sequenced in a study of blood T cells in healthy people across ages. Then a second PCR, running about 6 to 12 cycles, was carried out with a sample-barcoded 5' primer and a J-beta primer mix. Using its own MiXCR run on the 5' RACE reads, TCRdb lists one record per CDR3 protein. This table has under 700,000 distinct CDR3 sequences, 24% appearing once. This same sample was also part of a study on T cells of mothers and their children.

Sequencing was performed on blood. The receptor set was obtained from a boy under 18 in good health.

V and J are TRBV7-2 and TRBJ2-7, with D uncertain. There are 14 residues in the CDR3. The V end was cut by 1 base, the J end by 4 bases, with 11 bases between. Looked up from germline, CDR1 is SGHTA and CDR2 is FQGNSA. The CDR3 DNA follows: TGTGCCAGCAGCTTAGGTTATGGTGGATACGAGCAGTACTTC. The encoded protein is CASSLGYGGYEQYF.

This clonotype was observed a handful of times. This chain uses TRBV12-3 or TRBV12-4 with TRBJ2-5; the match to TRBD1 covers 9 bases. This CDR3 contains 15 residues. Trimming took 6 bases from V and 1 from J; bases not matched to a gene: 6. CDR3 coding DNA: TGTGCCAGCAGGCTTACAGGGGGCTTCCAAGAGACCCAGTACTTC. Protein sequence: CASRLTGGFQETQYF.

In its sample, this clonotype was seen a few times. This chain uses TRBV7-9 with TRBJ2-7, with D perhaps matching TRBD1 (5 bases). CDR1 SEHNR and CDR2 FQNEAQ come from the germline V gene (reference sequence). The germline V and J ends were trimmed by 1 base and 3 bases, with 10 bases remaining between them. The CDR3 spans 14 residues. CDR3 sequence reads: CASSLVGDSYEQYF. The CDR3 bases are TGTGCCAGCAGCTTAGTCGGAGACAGCTACGAGCAGTACTTC. The variable domain in full, with the rest retrieved from reference TRBV7-9 and TRBJ2-7, is DTGVSQNPRHKITKRGQNVTFRCDPISEHNRLYWYRQTLGQGPEFLTYFQNEAQLEKSRLLSDRFSAERPKGSFSTLEIQRTEQGDSAMYLCASSLVGDSYEQYFGPGTRLTVT.

This chain joins TRBV6-5 and TRBJ2-1, with D possibly TRBD2 on 5 matching bases. Looked up from germline, CDR1 is MNHEY and CDR2 is SVGAGI. This CDR3 is 11 amino acids long. The V and J ends lost 4 bases and 8 bases respectively, with 6 bases between them. This chain's CDR3 is CASSSRDEQFF. The CDR3 DNA reads as TGTGCCAGCAGTTCGAGGGATGAGCAGTTCTTC.

This chain uses TRBV29-1 with TRBJ1-1; TRBD1 matches at 7 bases. Germline V gene lookup returns CDR1 SQVTM and CDR2 ANQGSEA. The CDR3 is 12 residues long. J gave up 3 bases and V 4 bases, and 2 bases lay outside the gene matches. The CDR3: CSVVQGDTEAFF. Written as DNA, the CDR3 is TGCAGCGTTGTTCAGGGGGACACTGAAGCTTTCTTT. Combining the CDR3 with reference TRBV29-1 and TRBJ1-1 gives the whole variable domain SAVISQKPSRDICQRGTSLTIQCQVDSQVTMMFWYRQQPGQSLTLIATANQGSEATYESGFVIDKFPISRPNLTFSTLTVSNMSPEDSSIYLCSVVQGDTEAFFGQGTRLTVV.

V usage is TRBV10-3 and J usage is TRBJ2-1, with D uncertain. CDR1 is ENHRY, CDR2 SYGVKD, per germline. The CDR3 contains 15 residues. The V end lost 3 bases, the J end lost 6 bases, and 15 bases lay between the germline ends. In nucleotides, the CDR3 is TGTGCCATCAGTGAAGGCAGCCCAAATGGCAATGAGCAGTTCTTC. It yields the protein CAISEGSPNGNEQFF.

This chain connects TRBV20-1 to TRBJ2-1, with 8 bases identical to TRBD2. Germline lookup yields CDR1 DFQATT and CDR2 SNEGSKA (reference sequence). The CDR3 contains 13 residues. Losses at the gene ends were 5 bases for V and 4 bases for J; bases not matched to a gene: 4. The CDR3 DNA reads as TGCAGTGCTGCGGGGGGCAAATACAATGAGCAGTTCTTC. It translates to CSAAGGKYNEQFF.

This clonotype has just one count. The chain carries TRBV11-2 and TRBJ1-4; 7 bases agree with TRBD1. J gave up 6 bases and V 5 bases, and 9 bases lay outside the gene matches. The CDR3 has 15 amino acids. The germline gives CDR1 SGHAT, CDR2 FQNNGV. Here the CDR3 reads CASSLTGANDEKLFF. The DNA for the CDR3 is TGTGCCAGCAGCCTCACAGGGGCTAACGATGAAAAACTGTTTTTT.

The DNA of the CDR3 is TGTGCCAGCAGCCCGCCGGGACAGGCTGAAAAACTGTTTTTT. Protein sequence: CASSPPGQAEKLFF. The chain uses TRBV12-3 or TRBV12-4 and TRBJ1-4; 8 nucleotides line up with TRBD1. CDR3 length equals 14 residues. Losses at the gene ends were 6 bases for V and 7 bases for J; bases not matched to a gene: 7.

The chain is built from TRBV3-1 and TRBJ2-5, with 8 nucleotides matching TRBD1. Losses at the gene ends were 3 bases for V and 2 bases for J; bases not matched to a gene: 2. This CDR3 comprises 14 residues. CDR1 is LGHDT and CDR2 is YNNKEL in the germline V gene (reference sequence). The CDR3 region has the DNA TGTGCCAGCAGCCATAGGACAGGGCAAGAGACCCAGTACTTC. Translation: CASSHRTGQETQYF.

The chain has TRBV5-5 and TRBJ1-5; 10 nucleotides agree with TRBD1. Germline V CDR1 and CDR2: SGHKS, YYEKEE (reference sequence). The trim removed 3 bases at V and 0 bases at J, leaving 6 bases unmatched. The CDR3 runs 17 residues. CDR3 DNA sequence: TGTGCCAGCAGCTCGACAGGGGGCCGGCCTAGCAATCAGCCCCAGCATTTT. It translates to CASSSTGGRPSNQPQHF.

This sequence joins TRBV7-9 and TRBJ2-5, with D possibly being TRBD2 (5 bases). Germline V gene lookup returns CDR1 SEHNR and CDR2 FQNEAQ (reference sequence). The CDR3 covers 14 residues. The V and J ends lost 0 bases and 5 bases respectively, with 10 bases between them. The CDR3 loop reads CASSLAGAWETQYF. The CDR3 bases are TGTGCCAGCAGCTTAGCGGGAGCTTGGGAGACCCAGTACTTC.

Many counts were recorded for this clonotype. V and J are TRBV6-5 and TRBJ2-1; a possible D gene is TRBD2 (6 bases). Trimming left V 0 bases short and J 7 bases short, with 19 bases between. Per germline, CDR1 MNHEY and CDR2 SVGAGI. The length of the CDR3 is 17 residues. CDR3: CASSYSSPAGRTNEQFF. The CDR3 bases are TGTGCCAGCAGTTACTCTAGTCCGGCGGGACGAACGAATGAGCAGTTCTTC.

The chain carries TRBV4-1 and TRBJ1-5; the D is unclear. This CDR3 region has 16 residues. V gave up 3 bases and J gave up 5 bases, with 17 bases separating them. The germline CDR1 and CDR2 sequences are MGHRA and YSYEKL. This CDR3 is CASSQVLGRSDQPQHF. The CDR3 nucleotides read TGCGCCAGCAGCCAGGTGCTTGGACGCTCGGATCAGCCCCAGCATTTT.

This clonotype was seen a handful of times. The genes are TRBV2 and TRBJ2-3; no definite D call. This CDR3 comprises 13 residues. V was cut by 7 bases and J by 5 bases, with 13 bases left in between. The germline gives CDR1 SNHLY, CDR2 FYNNEI. CDR3: CASKFPNRDTQYF. The CDR3 coding sequence is TGTGCCAGCAAGTTTCCGAACCGAGATACGCAGTATTTT.

The chain employs TRBV10-3 and TRBJ2-7; 12 nucleotides line up with TRBD1. Germline V gives CDR1 ENHRY, CDR2 SYGVKD. The CDR3 loop spans 17 amino acids. V lost 2 bases and J lost 5; bases outside the gene matches: 10. CDR3 coding DNA: TGTGCCATCAGTGAGGAGGGGGGACAGGGGGCGTTACACGAGCAGTACTTC. It yields the protein CAISEEGGQGALHEQYF.

There are a few counts of this clonotype. The chain carries TRBV20-1 and TRBJ1-4; D is ambiguous. The V end lost 1 base, the J end lost 8 bases, and 8 bases lay between the germline ends. The germline V gene has CDR1 DFQATT and CDR2 SNEGSKA (reference sequence). This CDR3 contains 12 residues. The CDR3 DNA is TGCAGTGCTAGAGGCTCGGAGGAAAAACTGTTTTTT. Translating it yields CSARGSEEKLFF.

The V and J genes are TRBV6-6 and TRBJ2-7; D is perhaps TRBD1 or TRBD2 (5 bases each). Germline-derived CDR1 and CDR2 are MNHNY and SVGAGI (reference sequence). The CDR3 extends over 16 amino acids. V lost 3 bases and J lost 5, with 20 bases in between. CDR3 region: CASSYWAGPASHEQYF. CDR3 sequence (DNA): TGTGCCAGCAGTTATTGGGCAGGGCCAGCTAGCCACGAGCAGTACTTC.

This clonotype has just one count. This sequence joins TRBV29-1 and TRBJ1-3; D might be TRBD1 (6 bases). The CDR3 loop spans 13 amino acids. The germline V gene encodes CDR1 SQVTM and CDR2 ANQGSEA. Trimming removed 4 bases at V and 7 bases at J, with 14 bases between. In DNA, the CDR3 is TGCAGCGTTGTTGACAGGAGTTATAACACCATATATTTT. The encoded protein is CSVVDRSYNTIYF.

This clonotype showed up just a few times. The chain recombines TRBV20-1 with TRBJ2-7, with 8 nucleotides matching TRBD1. After removal of 5 bases from V and 2 bases from J, the junction contained 8 bases not matched to a gene. This CDR3 region has 14 residues. In germline, CDR1 is DFQATT, CDR2 SNEGSKA (reference sequence). CDR3 nucleotides: TGCAGTGCTTCTAGGACAGGGCCTACCTACGAGCAGTACTTC. Its protein is CSASRTGPTYEQYF.

This clonotype was counted a single time. At one boundary the junction diverges from the germline segment, which might be a read error. Here the CDR3 reads CASSYSPGDNYEQYF. Here the CDR3 DNA reads TGTGCCAGCAGTTACTCCCCAGGGGACAACTACGAGCAGTACTTC. The rearrangement links TRBV10-3 to TRBJ2-1; D perhaps matches TRBD1 (6 bases). The J call may be mistaken, given a closer DNA end match to TRBJ2-7. This CDR3 is 15 amino acids long. CDR1 and CDR2 from the germline V gene are ENHRY and SYGVKD.

V is TRBV7-8 and J is TRBJ1-3; D gene ambiguous. Germline CDR1 is SGHVS and CDR2 is FQNEAQ. The ends were cut back, 4 bases at V and 9 bases at J, with 16 bases in the middle. This CDR3 comprises 14 residues. DNA of the CDR3: TGTGCCAGCAGCTCTTCCCAAAACGGACTCACCATATATTTT. It yields the protein CASSSSQNGLTIYF. The full variable domain, in which reference TRBV7-8 and TRBJ1-3 provide the parts outside the CDR3, is GAGVSQSPRYKVAKRGQDVALRCDPISGHVSLFWYQQALGQGPEFLTYFQNEAQLDKSGLPSDRFFAERPEGSVSTLKIQRTQQEDSAVYLCASSSSQNGLTIYFGEGSWLTVV.

This clonotype was found a few times. The genes are TRBV28 and TRBJ1-5; no definite D call. This CDR3 comprises 15 residues. Deletions cut 6 bases from V and 4 bases from J, with 16 bases between. Germline CDR1 reads MDHEN; CDR2 reads SYDVKM. The CDR3 loop is CASRLGMGSNQPQHF. The CDR3 coding sequence is TGTGCCAGCAGGTTGGGGATGGGCTCTAATCAGCCCCAGCATTTT.

This chain links TRBV12-3 or TRBV12-4 with TRBJ2-1, with TRBD2 matching 10 bases. J lost 7 bases, V lost 3 bases, and 3 bases had no gene match. The CDR3 runs to 14 residues. CDR3 in amino acids: CASSLSGGGNEQFF. The CDR3 DNA is TGTGCCAGCAGTTTGAGCGGGGGGGGAAATGAGCAGTTCTTC.

The chain is built from TRBV28 and TRBJ2-5; 9 bases line up with TRBD1. V lost 5 bases and J lost 6; bases outside the gene matches: 16. The CDR3 is 17 amino acids. Germline CDR1 and CDR2: MDHEN and SYDVKM. The CDR3 DNA reads as TGTGCCAGCAGTAGTGCGGGACAGGGAATCCGTAAGAAGACCCAGTACTTC. Residues: CASSSAGQGIRKKTQYF.

The sample holds a few counts of this clonotype. J is TRBJ1-2 and V is TRBV6-5; the D gene is possibly TRBD1 (5 bases). CDR3 length equals 14 residues. Trimming pared 6 bases from V and 2 bases from J, leaving 13 bases between. Germline CDR1 MNHEY, CDR2 SVGAGI. The CDR3 here is CASRSPAGNYGYTF. CDR3 coding DNA: TGTGCCAGCAGATCCCCGGCAGGGAACTATGGCTACACCTTC.

This clonotype showed up just a few times. The chain carries TRBV6-4 and TRBJ1-2; D call uncertain. Trimming left V 6 bases short and J 0 bases short, with 8 bases between. The CDR3 is 13 residues long. The germline CDR1 and CDR2 sequences are MRHNA and SNTAGT. DNA for the CDR3: TGTGCCAGCAGGGCGGGGTCTAACTATGGCTACACCTTC. Translation gives CASRAGSNYGYTF.

This clonotype was seen more than once but under ten times. The chain combines TRBV19 with TRBJ2-5, with 7 bases aligning to TRBD2. The CDR3 is made up of 13 amino acids. V trimming: 2 bases; J trimming: 4 bases; junction bases outside the gene matches: 1. Germline V gene sequence: CDR1 LNHDA, CDR2 SQIVND (reference sequence). CDR3: CASSIPGGETQYF. The DNA for the CDR3 is TGTGCCAGTAGTATACCGGGGGGAGAGACCCAGTACTTC.